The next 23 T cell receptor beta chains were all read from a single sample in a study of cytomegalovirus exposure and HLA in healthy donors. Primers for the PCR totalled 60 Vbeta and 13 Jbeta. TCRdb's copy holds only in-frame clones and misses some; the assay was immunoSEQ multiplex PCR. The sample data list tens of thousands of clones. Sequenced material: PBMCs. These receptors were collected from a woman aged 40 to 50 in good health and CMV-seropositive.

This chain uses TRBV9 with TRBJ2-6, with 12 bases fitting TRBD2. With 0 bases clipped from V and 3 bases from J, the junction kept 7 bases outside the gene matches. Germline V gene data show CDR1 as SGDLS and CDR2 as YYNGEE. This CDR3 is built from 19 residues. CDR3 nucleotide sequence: TGTGCCAGCAGCGTAGCGACTAGCGGGAGATTCGGTGGGGCCAACGTCCTGACTTTC. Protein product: CASSVATSGRFGGANVLTF.

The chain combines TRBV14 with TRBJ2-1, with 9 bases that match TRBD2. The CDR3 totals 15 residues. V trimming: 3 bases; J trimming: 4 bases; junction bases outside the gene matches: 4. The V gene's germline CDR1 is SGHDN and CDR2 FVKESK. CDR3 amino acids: CASSQALAGYNEQFF. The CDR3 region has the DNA TGTGCCAGCAGCCAGGCGCTAGCGGGATACAATGAGCAGTTCTTC.

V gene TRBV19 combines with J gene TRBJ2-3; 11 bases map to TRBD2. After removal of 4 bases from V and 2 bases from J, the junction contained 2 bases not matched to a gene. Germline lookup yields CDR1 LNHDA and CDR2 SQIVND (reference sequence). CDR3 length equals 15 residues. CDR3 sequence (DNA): TGTGCCAGTAGTAGACTAGCGGGGATCACAGATACGCAGTATTTT. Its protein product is CASSRLAGITDTQYF.

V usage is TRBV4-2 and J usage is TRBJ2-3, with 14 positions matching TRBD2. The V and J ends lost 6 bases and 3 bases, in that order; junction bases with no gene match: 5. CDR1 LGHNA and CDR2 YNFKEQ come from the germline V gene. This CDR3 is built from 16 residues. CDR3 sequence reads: CASRSRTSGRTDTQYF. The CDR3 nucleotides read TGTGCCAGCAGGTCTAGGACTAGCGGGAGGACAGATACGCAGTATTTT.

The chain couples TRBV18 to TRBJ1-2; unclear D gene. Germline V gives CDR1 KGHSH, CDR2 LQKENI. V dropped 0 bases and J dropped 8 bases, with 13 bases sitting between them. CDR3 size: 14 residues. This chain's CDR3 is CASSPPDETRGYTF. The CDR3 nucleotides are TGTGCCAGCTCACCACCGGATGAGACTCGGGGCTACACCTTC.

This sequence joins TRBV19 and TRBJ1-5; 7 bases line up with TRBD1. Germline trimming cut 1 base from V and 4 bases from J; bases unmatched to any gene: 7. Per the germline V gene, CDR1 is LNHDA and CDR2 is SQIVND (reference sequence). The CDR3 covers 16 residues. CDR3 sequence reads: CASSIVVRGNNQPQHF. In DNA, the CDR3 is TGTGCCAGTAGTATAGTGGTCAGGGGGAATAATCAGCCCCAGCATTTT. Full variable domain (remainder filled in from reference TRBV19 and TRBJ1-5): DGGITQSPKYLFRKEGQNVTLSCEQNLNHDAMYWYRQDPGQGLRLIYYSQIVNDFQKGDIAEGYSVSREKKESFPLTVTSAQKNPTAFYLCASSIVVRGNNQPQHFGDGTRLSIL.

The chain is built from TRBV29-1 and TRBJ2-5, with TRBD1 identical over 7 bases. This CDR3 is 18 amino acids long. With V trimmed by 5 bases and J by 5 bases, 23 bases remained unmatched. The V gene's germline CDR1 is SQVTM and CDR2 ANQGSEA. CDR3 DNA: TGCAGCGTTAATACAGTATTACAGGACAGGATCGAAGGGGAGACCCAGTACTTC. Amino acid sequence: CSVNTVLQDRIEGETQYF.

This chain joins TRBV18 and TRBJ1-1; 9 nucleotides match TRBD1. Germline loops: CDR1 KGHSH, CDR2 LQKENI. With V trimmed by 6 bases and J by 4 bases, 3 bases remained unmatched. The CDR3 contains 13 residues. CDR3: CASSRTGATEAFF. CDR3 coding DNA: TGTGCCAGCTCGCGGACAGGGGCCACTGAAGCTTTCTTT.

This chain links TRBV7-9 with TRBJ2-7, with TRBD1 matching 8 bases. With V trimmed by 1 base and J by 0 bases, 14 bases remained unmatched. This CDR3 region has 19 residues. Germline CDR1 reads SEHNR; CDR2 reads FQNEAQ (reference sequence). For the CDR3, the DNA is TGTGCCAGCAGCTTAGAAACCCGCCCGACAGGGGAGATCTCCTACGAGCAGTACTTC. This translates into CASSLETRPTGEISYEQYF.

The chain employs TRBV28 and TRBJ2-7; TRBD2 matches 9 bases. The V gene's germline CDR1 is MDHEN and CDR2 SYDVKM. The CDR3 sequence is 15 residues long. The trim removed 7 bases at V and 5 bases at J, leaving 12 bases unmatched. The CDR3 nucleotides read TGTGCCAGCAACGCCGGGAGTAGCGGGAGAGACGAGCAGTACTTC. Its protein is CASNAGSSGRDEQYF.

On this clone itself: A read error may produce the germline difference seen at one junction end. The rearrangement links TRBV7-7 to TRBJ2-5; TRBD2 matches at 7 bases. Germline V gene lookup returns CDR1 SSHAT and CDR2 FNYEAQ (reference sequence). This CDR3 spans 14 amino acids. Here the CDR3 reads CASTFQWEGPTQYF. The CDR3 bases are TGTGCTAGCACCTTCCAATGGGAGGGGCCGACCCAGTACTTC.

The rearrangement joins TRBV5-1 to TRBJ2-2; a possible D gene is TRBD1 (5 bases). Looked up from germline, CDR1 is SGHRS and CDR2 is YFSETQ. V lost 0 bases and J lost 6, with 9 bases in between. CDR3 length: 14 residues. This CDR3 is CASSLVGVPGELFF. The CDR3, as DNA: TGCGCCAGCAGCTTGGTAGGGGTTCCCGGGGAGCTGTTTTTT.

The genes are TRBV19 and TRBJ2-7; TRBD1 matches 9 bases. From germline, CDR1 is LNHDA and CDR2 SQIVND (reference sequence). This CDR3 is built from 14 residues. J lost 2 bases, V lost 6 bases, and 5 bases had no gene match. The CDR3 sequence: CASSAGTGPYEQYF. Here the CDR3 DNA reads TGTGCCAGTAGCGCCGGGACAGGGCCCTACGAGCAGTACTTC. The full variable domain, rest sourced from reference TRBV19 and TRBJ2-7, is DGGITQSPKYLFRKEGQNVTLSCEQNLNHDAMYWYRQDPGQGLRLIYYSQIVNDFQKGDIAEGYSVSREKKESFPLTVTSAQKNPTAFYLCASSAGTGPYEQYFGPGTRLTVT.

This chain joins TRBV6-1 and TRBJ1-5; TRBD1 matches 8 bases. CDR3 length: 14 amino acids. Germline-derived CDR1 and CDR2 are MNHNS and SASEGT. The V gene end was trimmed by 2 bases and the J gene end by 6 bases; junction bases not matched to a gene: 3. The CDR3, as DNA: TGTGCCAGCAGTGAATGGACAGGGTTTCAGCCCCAGCATTTT. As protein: CASSEWTGFQPQHF.

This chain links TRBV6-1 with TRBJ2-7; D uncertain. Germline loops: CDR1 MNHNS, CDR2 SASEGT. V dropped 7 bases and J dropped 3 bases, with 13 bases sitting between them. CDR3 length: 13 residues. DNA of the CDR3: TGTGCCAGCAAACGCGGTAAGAACTACGAGCAGTACTTC. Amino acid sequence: CASKRGKNYEQYF.

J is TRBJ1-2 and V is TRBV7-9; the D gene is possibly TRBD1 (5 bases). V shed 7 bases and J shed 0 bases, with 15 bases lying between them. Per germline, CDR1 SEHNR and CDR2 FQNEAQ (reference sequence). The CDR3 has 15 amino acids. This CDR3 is CASMGGARANYGYTF. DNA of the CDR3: TGTGCCAGCATGGGTGGGGCCCGAGCTAACTATGGCTACACCTTC.

CDR3 bases: TGTGCCAGCAGCCGTGACAGGGGCGGGCAGCCCCAGCATTTT. Translating it yields CASSRDRGGQPQHF. This rearrangement joins TRBV7-9 to TRBJ1-5; 8 bases line up with TRBD1. The trim removed 5 bases at V and 7 bases at J, leaving 7 bases unmatched. Per the germline V gene, CDR1 is SEHNR and CDR2 is FQNEAQ (reference sequence). The CDR3 contains 14 residues. Full variable domain (rest looked up from reference TRBV7-9 and TRBJ1-5): DTGVSQNPRHKITKRGQNVTFRCDPISEHNRLYWYRQTLGQGPEFLTYFQNEAQLEKSRLLSDRFSAERPKGSFSTLEIQRTEQGDSAMYLCASSRDRGGQPQHFGDGTRLSIL.

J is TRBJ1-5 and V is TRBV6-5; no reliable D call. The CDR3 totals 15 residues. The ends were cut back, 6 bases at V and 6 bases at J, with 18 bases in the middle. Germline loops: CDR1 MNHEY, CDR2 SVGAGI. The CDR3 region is CASSPFGKGLQPQHF. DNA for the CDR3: TGTGCCAGCAGCCCATTCGGGAAGGGTCTTCAGCCCCAGCATTTT.

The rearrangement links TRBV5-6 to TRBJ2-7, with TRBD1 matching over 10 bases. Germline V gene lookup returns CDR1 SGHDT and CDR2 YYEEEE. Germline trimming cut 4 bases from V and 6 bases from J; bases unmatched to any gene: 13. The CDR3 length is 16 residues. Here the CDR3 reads CASSLNPGQGHPEQYF. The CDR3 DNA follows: TGTGCCAGCAGCCTTAACCCGGGACAGGGGCATCCCGAGCAGTACTTC.

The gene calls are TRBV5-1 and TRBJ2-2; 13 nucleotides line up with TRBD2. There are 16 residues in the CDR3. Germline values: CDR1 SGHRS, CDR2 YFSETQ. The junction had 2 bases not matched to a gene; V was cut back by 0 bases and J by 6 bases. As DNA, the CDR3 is TGCGCCAGCAGCTTGGAAACTAGCGGGAGGGCCGGGGAGCTGTTTTTT. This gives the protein CASSLETSGRAGELFF. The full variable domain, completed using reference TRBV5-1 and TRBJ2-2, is KAGVTQTPRYLIKTRGQQVTLSCSPISGHRSVSWYQQTPGQGLQFLFEYFSETQRNKGNFPGRFSGRQFSNSRSEMNVSTLELGDSALYLCASSLETSGRAGELFFGEGSRLTVL.

The CDR3 spells CASSLYRDEAFF. The CDR3 coding sequence is TGTGCCAGCAGTTTATACAGGGATGAAGCTTTCTTT. This chain joins TRBV28 and TRBJ1-1, with D tentatively TRBD1 (6 bases). This CDR3 has 12 amino acids. Trimming stripped 1 base from V and 7 bases from J, with 7 bases between. CDR1 MDHEN and CDR2 SYDVKM come from the germline V gene.

CDR3 residues: CASSVDRGGGEQFF. The CDR3 DNA is TGTGCCAGCAGCGTAGATCGTGGGGGAGGTGAGCAGTTCTTC. The chain carries TRBV9 and TRBJ2-1; D is possibly TRBD2 (6 bases). The CDR3 consists of 14 residues. CDR1 and CDR2 from the germline V gene are SGDLS and YYNGEE. Trimming took 0 bases from V and 9 from J, leaving 13 bases between them.

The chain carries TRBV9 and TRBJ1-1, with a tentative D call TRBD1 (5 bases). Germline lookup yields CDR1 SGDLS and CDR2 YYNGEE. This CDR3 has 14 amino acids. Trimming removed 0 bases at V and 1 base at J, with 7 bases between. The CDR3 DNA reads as TGTGCCAGCAGCGTAGCCGGGGGGAACACTGAAGCTTTCTTT. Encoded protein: CASSVAGGNTEAFF.